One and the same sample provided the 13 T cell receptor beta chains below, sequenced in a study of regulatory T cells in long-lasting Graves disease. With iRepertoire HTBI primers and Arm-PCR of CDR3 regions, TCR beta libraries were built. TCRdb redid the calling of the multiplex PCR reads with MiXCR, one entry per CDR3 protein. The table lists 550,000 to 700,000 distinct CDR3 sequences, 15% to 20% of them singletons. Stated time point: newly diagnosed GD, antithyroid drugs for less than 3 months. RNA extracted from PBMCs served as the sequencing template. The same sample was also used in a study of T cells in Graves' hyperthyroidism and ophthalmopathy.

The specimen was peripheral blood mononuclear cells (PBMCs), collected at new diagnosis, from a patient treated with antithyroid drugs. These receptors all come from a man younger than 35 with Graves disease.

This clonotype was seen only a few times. The CDR3 reads CASSERRDYGYTF. In DNA, the CDR3 is TGTGCCAGCAGTGAAAGGCGGGACTATGGCTACACCTTC. The V and J genes are TRBV6-1 and TRBJ1-2; D ambiguous. This CDR3 region has 13 residues. Germline-derived CDR1 and CDR2 are MNHNS and SASEGT. Trimming left V 2 bases short and J 3 bases short, with 7 bases between.

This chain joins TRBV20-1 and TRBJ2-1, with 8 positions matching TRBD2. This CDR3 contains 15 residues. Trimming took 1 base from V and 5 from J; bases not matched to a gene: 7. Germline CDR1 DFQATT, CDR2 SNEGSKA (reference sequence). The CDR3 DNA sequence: TGCAGTGCTAGAGTTTGGCGGGAGGCGCACAATGAGCAGTTCTTC. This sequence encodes CSARVWREAHNEQFF.

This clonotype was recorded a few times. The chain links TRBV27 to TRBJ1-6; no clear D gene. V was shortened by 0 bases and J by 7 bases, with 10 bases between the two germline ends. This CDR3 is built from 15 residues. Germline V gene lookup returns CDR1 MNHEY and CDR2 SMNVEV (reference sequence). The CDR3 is CASSLSRSGNSPLHF. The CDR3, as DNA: TGTGCCAGCAGTTTATCCAGGAGCGGGAATTCACCCCTCCACTTT.

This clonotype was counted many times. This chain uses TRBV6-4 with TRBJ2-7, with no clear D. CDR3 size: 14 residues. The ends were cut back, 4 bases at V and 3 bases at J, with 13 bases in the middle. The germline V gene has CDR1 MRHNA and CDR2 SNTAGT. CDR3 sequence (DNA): TGTGCCAGCAGTGGCAGGCCCGACGGCTACGAGCAGTACTTC. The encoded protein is CASSGRPDGYEQYF.

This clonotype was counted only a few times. CDR3 coding DNA: TGTGCCAGCACCCCCGATCGGTCCGAGCAGTACTTC. This encodes CASTPDRSEQYF. This chain joins TRBV28 and TRBJ2-7; unclear D gene. V was cut by 7 bases and J by 6 bases, with 13 bases left in between. The CDR3 contains 12 residues. Per the germline V gene, CDR1 is MDHEN and CDR2 is SYDVKM.

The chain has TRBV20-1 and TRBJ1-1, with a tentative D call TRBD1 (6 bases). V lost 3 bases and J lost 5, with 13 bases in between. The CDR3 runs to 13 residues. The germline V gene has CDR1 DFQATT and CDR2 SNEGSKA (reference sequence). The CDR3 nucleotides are TGCAGTGCTAGGCGGGGGGCACGAACTGAAGCTTTCTTT. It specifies CSARRGARTEAFF.

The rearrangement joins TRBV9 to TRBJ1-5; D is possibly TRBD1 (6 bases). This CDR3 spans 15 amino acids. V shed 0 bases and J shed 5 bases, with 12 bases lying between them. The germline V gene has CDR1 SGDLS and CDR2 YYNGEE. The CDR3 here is CASSVAPDSHQPQHF. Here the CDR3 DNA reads TGTGCCAGCAGCGTAGCTCCGGACAGCCATCAGCCCCAGCATTTT.

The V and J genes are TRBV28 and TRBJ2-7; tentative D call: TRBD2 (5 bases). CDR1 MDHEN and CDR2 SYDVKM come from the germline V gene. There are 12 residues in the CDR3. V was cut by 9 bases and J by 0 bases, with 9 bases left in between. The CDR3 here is CASLGSSYEQYF. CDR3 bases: TGTGCCAGTTTAGGGAGCTCCTACGAGCAGTACTTC.

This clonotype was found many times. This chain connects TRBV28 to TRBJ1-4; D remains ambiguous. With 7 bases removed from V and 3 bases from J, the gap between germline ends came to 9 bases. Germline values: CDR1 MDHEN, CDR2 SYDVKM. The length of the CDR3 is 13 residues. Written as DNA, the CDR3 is TGTGCCAGCAAAGACGGGCCTAATGAAAAACTGTTTTTT. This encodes CASKDGPNEKLFF. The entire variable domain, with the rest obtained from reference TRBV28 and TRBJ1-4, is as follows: DVKVTQSSRYLVKRTGEKVFLECVQDMDHENMFWYRQDPGLGLRLIYFSYDVKMKEKGDIPEGYSVSREKKERFSLILESASTNQTSMYLCASKDGPNEKLFFGSGTQLSVL.

The DNA of the CDR3 is TGTGCCAGCAGCGGACAGGGCTGGACTGAAGCTTTCTTT. It codes for CASSGQGWTEAFF. The rearrangement links TRBV28 to TRBJ1-1; 8 bases match TRBD1. Germline loops: CDR1 MDHEN, CDR2 SYDVKM. Unmatched junction bases numbered 5, after V lost 6 bases and J lost 5 bases. This CDR3 is built from 13 residues. Together with reference TRBV28 and TRBJ1-1, the CDR3 gives the full variable domain: DVKVTQSSRYLVKRTGEKVFLECVQDMDHENMFWYRQDPGLGLRLIYFSYDVKMKEKGDIPEGYSVSREKKERFSLILESASTNQTSMYLCASSGQGWTEAFFGQGTRLTVV.

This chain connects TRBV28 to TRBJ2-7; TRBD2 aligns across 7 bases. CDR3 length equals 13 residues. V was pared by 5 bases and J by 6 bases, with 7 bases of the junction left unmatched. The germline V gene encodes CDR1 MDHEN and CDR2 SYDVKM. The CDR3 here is CASSLRLAGEQYF. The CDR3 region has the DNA TGTGCCAGCAGTCTCAGACTAGCTGGCGAGCAGTACTTC.

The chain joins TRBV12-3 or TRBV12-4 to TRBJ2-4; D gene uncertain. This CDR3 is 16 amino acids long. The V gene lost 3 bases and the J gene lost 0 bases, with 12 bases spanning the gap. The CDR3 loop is CASSLGRTLAKNIQYF. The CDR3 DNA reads TGTGCCAGCAGTTTGGGCAGAACCCTAGCCAAAAACATTCAGTACTTC.

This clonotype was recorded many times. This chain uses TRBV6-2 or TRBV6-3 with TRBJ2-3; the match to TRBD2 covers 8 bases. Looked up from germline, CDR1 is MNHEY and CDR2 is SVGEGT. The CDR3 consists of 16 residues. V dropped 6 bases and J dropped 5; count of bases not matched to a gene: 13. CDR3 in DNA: TGTGCCAGCAGAGGGGTAGCGGGACGGCCCGGAGATACGCAGTATTTT. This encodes CASRGVAGRPGDTQYF.